This entry concerns a single TCR beta chain. The junction had 10 bases not matched to a gene; V was cut back by 3 bases and J by 5 bases. This CDR3 has 16 residues. Germline V CDR1 and CDR2: SGHDT, YYEEEE. The data originate from a study of blood T cell repertoires in COVID-19. Study as a whole: Sites in the United States, Italy and Spain provided acute and convalescent COVID-19 samples. PBMCs, B-cell-depleted T cells, or T cells provided the cDNA or gDNA that made up the material.

Original analysis: Reference gene primer amplification gave nucleated cell count estimates. Clones were sequenced by immunoSEQ multiplex PCR, and TCRdb holds only the in-frame ones, with some missing. The DNA was the basis for D and trimming; V, J and clone size are from that table. The table includes roughly 56,000 clones, around 87% detected once. J is TRBJ2-7 and V is TRBV5-6; 11 bases line up with TRBD1. The receptor was isolated from a man aged 45-65 years with active COVID-19. Sequencing was carried out using peripheral blood. The chain's CDR3 is CASSSPGQGARDEQYF. The CDR3 coding sequence is TGTGCCAGCAGCTCCCCCGGACAGGGGGCGCGGGACGAGCAGTACTTC.